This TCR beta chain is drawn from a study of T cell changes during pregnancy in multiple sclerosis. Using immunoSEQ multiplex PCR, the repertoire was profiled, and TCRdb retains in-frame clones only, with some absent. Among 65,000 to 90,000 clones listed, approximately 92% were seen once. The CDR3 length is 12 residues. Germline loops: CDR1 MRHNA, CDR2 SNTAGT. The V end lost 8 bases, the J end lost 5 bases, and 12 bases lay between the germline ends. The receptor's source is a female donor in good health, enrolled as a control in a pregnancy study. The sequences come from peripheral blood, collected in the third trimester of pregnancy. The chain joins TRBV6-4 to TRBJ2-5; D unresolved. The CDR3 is CASSDGEETQYF. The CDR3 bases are TGTGCCAGCTCAGACGGAGAGGAGACCCAGTACTTC.